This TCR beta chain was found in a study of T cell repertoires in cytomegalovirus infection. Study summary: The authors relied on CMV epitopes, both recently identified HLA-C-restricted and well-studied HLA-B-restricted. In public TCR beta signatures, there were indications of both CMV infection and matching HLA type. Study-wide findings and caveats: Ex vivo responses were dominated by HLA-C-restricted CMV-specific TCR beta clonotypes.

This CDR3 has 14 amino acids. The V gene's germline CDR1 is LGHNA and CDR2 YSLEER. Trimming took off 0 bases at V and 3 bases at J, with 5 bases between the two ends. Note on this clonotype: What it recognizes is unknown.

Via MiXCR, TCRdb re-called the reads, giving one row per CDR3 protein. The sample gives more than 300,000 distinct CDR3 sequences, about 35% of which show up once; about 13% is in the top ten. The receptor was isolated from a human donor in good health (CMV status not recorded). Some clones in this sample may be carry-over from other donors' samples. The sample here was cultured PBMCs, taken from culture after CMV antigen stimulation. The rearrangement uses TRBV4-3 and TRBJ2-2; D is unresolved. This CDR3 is CASSQEGYTGELFF. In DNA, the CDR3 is TGCGCCAGCAGCCAAGAGGGTTACACCGGGGAGCTGTTTTTT.